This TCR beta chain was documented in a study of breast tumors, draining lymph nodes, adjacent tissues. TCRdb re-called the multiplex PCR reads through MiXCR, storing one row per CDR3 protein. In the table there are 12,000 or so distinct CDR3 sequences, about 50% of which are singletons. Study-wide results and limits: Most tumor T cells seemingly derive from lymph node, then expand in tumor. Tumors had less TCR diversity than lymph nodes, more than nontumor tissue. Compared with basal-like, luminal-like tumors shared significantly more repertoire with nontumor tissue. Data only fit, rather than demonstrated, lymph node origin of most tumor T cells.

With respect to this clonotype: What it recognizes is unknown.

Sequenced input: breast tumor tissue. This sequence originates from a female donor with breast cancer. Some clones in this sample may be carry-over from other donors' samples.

The CDR3 spells CASSSPGQSSYEQYF. The CDR3 nucleotides are TGTGCCAGCTCGTCCCCGGGACAGAGCTCCTACGAGCAGTACTTC. The chain joins TRBV18 to TRBJ2-7; 7 bases are shared with TRBD1. J was trimmed by 0 bases and V by 6 bases; bases with no gene match: 8. The length of the CDR3 is 15 residues. CDR1 and CDR2 from the germline V gene are KGHSH and LQKENI.